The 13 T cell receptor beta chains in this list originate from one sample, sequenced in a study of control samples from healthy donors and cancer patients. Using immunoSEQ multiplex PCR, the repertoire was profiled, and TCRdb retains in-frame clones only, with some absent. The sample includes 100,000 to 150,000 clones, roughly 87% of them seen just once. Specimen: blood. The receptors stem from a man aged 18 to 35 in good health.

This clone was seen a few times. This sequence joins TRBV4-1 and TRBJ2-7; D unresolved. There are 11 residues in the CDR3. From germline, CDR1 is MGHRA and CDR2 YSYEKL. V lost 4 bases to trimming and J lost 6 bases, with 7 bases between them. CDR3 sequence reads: CASSLEREQYF. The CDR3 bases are TGCGCCAGCAGCCTAGAGCGCGAGCAGTACTTC.

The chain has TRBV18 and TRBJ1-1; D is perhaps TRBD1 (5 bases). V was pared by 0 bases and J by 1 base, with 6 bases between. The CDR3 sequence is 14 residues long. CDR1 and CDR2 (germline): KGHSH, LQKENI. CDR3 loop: CASSPPGGNTEAFF. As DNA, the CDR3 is TGTGCCAGCTCACCACCGGGGGGGAACACTGAAGCTTTCTTT.

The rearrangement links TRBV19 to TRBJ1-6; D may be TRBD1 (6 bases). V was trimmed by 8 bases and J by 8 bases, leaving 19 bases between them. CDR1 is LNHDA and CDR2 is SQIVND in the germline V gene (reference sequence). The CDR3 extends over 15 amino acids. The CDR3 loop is CASSGGAVRDSPLHF. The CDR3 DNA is TGTGCCAGTTCCGGGGGGGCCGTTCGGGATTCACCCCTCCACTTT.

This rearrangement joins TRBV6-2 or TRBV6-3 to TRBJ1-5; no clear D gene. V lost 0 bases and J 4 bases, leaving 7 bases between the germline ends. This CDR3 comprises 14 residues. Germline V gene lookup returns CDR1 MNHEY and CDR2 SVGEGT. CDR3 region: CASSYSGRNQPQHF. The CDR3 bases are TGTGCCAGCAGTTACTCTGGCAGAAATCAGCCCCAGCATTTT.

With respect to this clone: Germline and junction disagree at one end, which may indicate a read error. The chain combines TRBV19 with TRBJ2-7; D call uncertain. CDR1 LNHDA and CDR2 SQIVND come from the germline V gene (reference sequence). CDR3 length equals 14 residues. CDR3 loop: CASSLSLRSYGQYF. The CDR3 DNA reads TGTGCCAGTAGTTTGAGCCTGCGTAGTTACGGGCAGTACTTC.

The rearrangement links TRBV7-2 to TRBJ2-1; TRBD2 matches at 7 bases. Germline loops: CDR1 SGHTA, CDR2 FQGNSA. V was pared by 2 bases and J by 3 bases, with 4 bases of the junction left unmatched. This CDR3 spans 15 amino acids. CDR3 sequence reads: CASSLSRDYYNEQFF. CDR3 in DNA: TGTGCCAGCAGCTTAAGCCGGGACTACTACAATGAGCAGTTCTTC. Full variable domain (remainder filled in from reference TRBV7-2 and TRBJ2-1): GAGVSQSPSNKVTEKGKDVELRCDPISGHTALYWYRQSLGQGLEFLIYFQGNSAPDKSGLPSDRFSAERTGGSVSTLTIQRTQQEDSAVYLCASSLSRDYYNEQFFGPGTRLTVL.

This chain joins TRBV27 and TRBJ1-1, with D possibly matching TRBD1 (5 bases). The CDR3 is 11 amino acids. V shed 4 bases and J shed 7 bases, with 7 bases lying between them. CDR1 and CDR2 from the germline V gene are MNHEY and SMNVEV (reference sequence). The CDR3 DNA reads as TGTGCCAGCAGTTCCAGGGTTGAAGCTTTCTTT. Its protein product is CASSSRVEAFF.

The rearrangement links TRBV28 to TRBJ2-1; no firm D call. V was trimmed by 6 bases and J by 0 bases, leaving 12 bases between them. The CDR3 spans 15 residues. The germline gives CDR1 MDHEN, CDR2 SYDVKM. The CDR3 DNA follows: TGTGCCAGCAGCCCAGCAAGCACCTCCTACAATGAGCAGTTCTTC. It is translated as CASSPASTSYNEQFF. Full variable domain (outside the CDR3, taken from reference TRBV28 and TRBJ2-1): DVKVTQSSRYLVKRTGEKVFLECVQDMDHENMFWYRQDPGLGLRLIYFSYDVKMKEKGDIPEGYSVSREKKERFSLILESASTNQTSMYLCASSPASTSYNEQFFGPGTRLTVL.

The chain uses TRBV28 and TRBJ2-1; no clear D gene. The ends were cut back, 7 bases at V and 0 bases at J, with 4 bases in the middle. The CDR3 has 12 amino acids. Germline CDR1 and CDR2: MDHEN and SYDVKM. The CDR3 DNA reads TGTGCCAGCAAAACCTCCTACAATGAGCAGTTCTTC. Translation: CASKTSYNEQFF.

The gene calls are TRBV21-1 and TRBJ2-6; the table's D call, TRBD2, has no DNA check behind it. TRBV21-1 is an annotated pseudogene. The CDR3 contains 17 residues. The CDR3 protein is CASSNGEGGPGANVLTF. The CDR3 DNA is TGTGCCAGCAGCAATGGGGAGGGGGGCCCTGGGGCCAACGTCCTGACTTTC.

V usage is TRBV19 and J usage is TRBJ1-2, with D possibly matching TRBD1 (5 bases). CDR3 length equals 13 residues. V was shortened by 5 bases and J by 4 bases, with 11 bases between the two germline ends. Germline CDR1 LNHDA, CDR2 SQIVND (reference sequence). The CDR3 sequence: CASSPRQIYGYTF. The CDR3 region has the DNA TGTGCCAGTAGTCCTAGACAGATCTATGGCTACACCTTC.

The CDR3 loop reads CASSRPGGTNEKLFF. The CDR3 DNA sequence: TGCGCCAGCAGCCGTCCGGGGGGAACTAATGAAAAACTGTTTTTT. This sequence joins TRBV5-1 and TRBJ1-4, with a weak D call TRBD1 (5 bases). The CDR3 runs to 15 residues. Trimming left V 4 bases short and J 1 base short, with 11 bases between. Germline V lookup: CDR1 SGHRS, CDR2 YFSETQ.

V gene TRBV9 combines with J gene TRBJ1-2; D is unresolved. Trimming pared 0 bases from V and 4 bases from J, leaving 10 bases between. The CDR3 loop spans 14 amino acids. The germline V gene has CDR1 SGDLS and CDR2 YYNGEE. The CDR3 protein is CASSVASDLYGYTF. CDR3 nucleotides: TGTGCCAGCAGCGTAGCCTCAGACCTCTATGGCTACACCTTC.